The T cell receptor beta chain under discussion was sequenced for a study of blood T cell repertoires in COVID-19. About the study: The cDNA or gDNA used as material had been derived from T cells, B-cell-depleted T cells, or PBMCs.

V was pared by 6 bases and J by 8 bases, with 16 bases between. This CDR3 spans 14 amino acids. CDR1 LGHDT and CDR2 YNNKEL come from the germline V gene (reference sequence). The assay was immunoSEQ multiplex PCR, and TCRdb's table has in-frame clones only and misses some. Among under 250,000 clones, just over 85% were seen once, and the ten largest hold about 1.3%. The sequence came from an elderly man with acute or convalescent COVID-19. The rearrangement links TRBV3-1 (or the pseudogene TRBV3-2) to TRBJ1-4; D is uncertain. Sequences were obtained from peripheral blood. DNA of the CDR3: TGTGCCAGCAGTTCGATGGGAGAAACGGAAAAACTGTTTTTT. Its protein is CASSSMGETEKLFF.